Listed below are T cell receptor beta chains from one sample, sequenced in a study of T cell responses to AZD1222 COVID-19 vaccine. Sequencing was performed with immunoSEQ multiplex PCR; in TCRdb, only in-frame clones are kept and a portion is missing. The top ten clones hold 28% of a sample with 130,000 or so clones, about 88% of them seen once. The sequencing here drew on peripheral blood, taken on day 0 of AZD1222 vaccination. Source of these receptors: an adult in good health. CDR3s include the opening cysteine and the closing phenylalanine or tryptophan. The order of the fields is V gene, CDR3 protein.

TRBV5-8,CASSLAGTGAPHF
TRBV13,CASSLTSGGGTDTQYF
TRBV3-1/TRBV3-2,CASSQGGGAHSPLHF
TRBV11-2,CASSSSAYYNEQFF
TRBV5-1,CASSIAGGAYNEQFF
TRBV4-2,CASSQDAYPNYGYTF
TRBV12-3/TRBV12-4,CASSFEPETQYF
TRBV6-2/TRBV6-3,CASSTTGATNEKLFF
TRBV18,CASSTTGSYGYTF
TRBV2,CASTALLYEQYF
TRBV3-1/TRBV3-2,CASSQVGQGTYEQYF
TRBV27,CATCPGQGRSDTQYF
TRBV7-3,CASSLNPAGGRSYNEQFF
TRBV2,CASTEQGARDSPLHF
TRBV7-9,CASSPQSGNTIYF
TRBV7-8,CASSLVALGTGGSNSPLHF
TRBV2,CASSEEGGPGNTIYF
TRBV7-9,CASSLAPRRLAGGRNEQFF
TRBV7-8,CASSLVGGTGELFF
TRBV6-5,CASRTTGGDSYEQYF
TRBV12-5,CASGNHRASNYGYTF
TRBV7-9,CASSFSRGLTYNSPLHF
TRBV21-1,CASSKCGGLGDRENTGELFF
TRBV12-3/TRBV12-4,CASSFSPETQYF
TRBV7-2,CASSLGTPPRGTQYF
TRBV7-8,CASSPAFRVTYGYTF
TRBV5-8,CASSVDVAGVFVEQYF
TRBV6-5,CASSSGSMNTEAFF
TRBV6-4,CASSEITNSPLHF
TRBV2,CASSDVGTGSLGYTF
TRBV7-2,CASSLVGTGSQPQHF
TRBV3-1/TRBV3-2,CASSQARVNYGYTF
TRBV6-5,CASSRTGGGYEQYF
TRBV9,CASSVDRQGYGYTF
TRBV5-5,CASSFSEKLFF
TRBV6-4,CASSPAGTVNTGELFF
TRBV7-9,CASRKDRGTTNEKLFF
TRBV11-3,CASSSTGQGVLKVFF
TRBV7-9,CASSLQGGNTEAFF
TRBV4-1,CASSYLPGQLYEQYF
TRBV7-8,CASSLARTASYNEQFF
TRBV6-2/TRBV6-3,CASSSAGVPYEQYF
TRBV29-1,CSVEDSTGRETQYF
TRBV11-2,CASSHRQGMNTEAFF
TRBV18,CASSTQEDNEKLFF
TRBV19,CASSASRVGNEQFF
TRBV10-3,CAISESTTAKNIQYF